The clone carrying this TCR beta chain was seen repeatedly, ten times or more. Its specificity is unknown. Using its own MiXCR run on the 5' RACE reads, TCRdb lists one record per CDR3 protein. The repertoire holds approximately 300,000 distinct CDR3 sequences, with 8.7% as singletons. The record originates from a study of T cells after yellow fever vaccination. The study's findings and limits: A small share of clonotypes appeared in both CD4 and CD8 compartments. The booster saw the reappearance of most primary-vaccination clones (around 96% CD4, around 88% CD8).

The length of the CDR3 is 13 residues. V dropped 7 bases and J dropped 2 bases, with 11 bases sitting between them. Germline V gene data show CDR1 as MNHEY and CDR2 as SVGAGI. The sequenced sample was PBMCs, obtained on the day of the first yellow fever vaccination. The chain employs TRBV6-5 and TRBJ1-2; D uncertain. The receptor was isolated from a man aged 18 to 30 who received the YFV17D yellow fever vaccine. CDR3 DNA: TGTGCCAGCACCCCGGGCGAAAACTATGGCTACACCTTC. Encoded protein: CASTPGENYGYTF.